The clone carrying this T cell receptor beta chain was detected only a few times. CDR1 and CDR2 from the germline V gene are MGHRA and YSYEKL. This CDR3 region has 16 residues. Trimming removed 2 bases from V and 0 bases from J, with 11 bases in between. The data were produced by immunoSEQ multiplex PCR, yet TCRdb's version contains in-frame clones alone and is incomplete. The repertoire holds more than 300,000 clones, with around 92% as singletons. These data belong to a study of blood T cell repertoires in COVID-19. Study-level information: From the United States, Italy and Spain came samples of acute and convalescent COVID-19. The analysed material was cDNA or gDNA that came from T cells, B-cell-depleted T cells, or PBMCs.

Adults between roughly 18 and 89 years of age took part from about 24 US areas. The chain links TRBV4-1 to TRBJ2-1; the D is unclear. The clonotype comes from a woman under 40 who had recovered from COVID-19. Sequencing was performed on PBMCs or T cells enriched from blood (not recorded which). CDR3 DNA sequence: TGCGCCAGCAGCCAATTTGCTGAGAGCTCCTACAATGAGCAGTTCTTC. It yields the protein CASSQFAESSYNEQFF.